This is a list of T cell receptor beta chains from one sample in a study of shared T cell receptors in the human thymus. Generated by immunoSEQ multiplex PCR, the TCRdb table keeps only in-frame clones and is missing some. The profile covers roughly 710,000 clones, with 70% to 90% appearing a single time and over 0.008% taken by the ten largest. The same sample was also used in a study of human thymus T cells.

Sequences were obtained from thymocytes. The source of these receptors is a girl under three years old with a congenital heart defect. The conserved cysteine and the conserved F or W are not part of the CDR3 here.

cdr3_aa: ASSRDRGYEQY
j_call: TRBJ2-7
cdr3_length: 11
v_call: TRBV6-5

cdr3_aa: ASGVGSSYNSPLH
j_call: TRBJ1-6
cdr3_length: 13
v_call: TRBV9

cdr3_aa: ASSSRNREYGYT
j_call: TRBJ1-2
cdr3_length: 12
v_call: TRBV5-6

cdr3_aa: ASSVVPHPPTGGGNTIY
j_call: TRBJ1-3
cdr3_length: 17
v_call: TRBV9

cdr3_aa: ASTRERPRNNEQF
j_call: TRBJ2-1
cdr3_length: 13
v_call: TRBV10-2

cdr3_aa: ASSILQGASIGYNSPLH
j_call: TRBJ1-6
cdr3_length: 17
v_call: TRBV19

cdr3_aa: ASSQDSPGIYSVRDTQY
j_call: TRBJ2-3
cdr3_length: 17
v_call: TRBV4-1

cdr3_aa: ASSHSRQQGLNTEAF
j_call: TRBJ1-1
cdr3_length: 15
v_call: TRBV4-1

cdr3_aa: ASSPAAGDQIYEQY
j_call: TRBJ2-7
cdr3_length: 14
v_call: TRBV5-4

cdr3_aa: SVERGGSDYGYT
j_call: TRBJ1-2
cdr3_length: 12
v_call: TRBV29-1

cdr3_aa: ASSTLGNNSPLH
j_call: TRBJ1-6
cdr3_length: 12
v_call: TRBV27

cdr3_aa: ATQRPSRRGSYNEQF
j_call: TRBJ2-1
cdr3_length: 15
v_call: TRBV28

cdr3_aa: AISDLGGYEQY
j_call: TRBJ2-7
cdr3_length: 11
v_call: TRBV10-3

cdr3_aa: ASSPWTQRQGVDSPLH
j_call: TRBJ1-6
cdr3_length: 16
v_call: TRBV4-3

cdr3_aa: ATSSALRTLPRGYT
j_call: TRBJ1-2
cdr3_length: 14
v_call: TRBV15

cdr3_aa: ASSPNVSREETQY
j_call: TRBJ2-5
cdr3_length: 13
v_call: TRBV7-9

cdr3_aa: ASSPVGEANYGYT
j_call: TRBJ1-2
cdr3_length: 13
v_call: TRBV6-4

cdr3_aa: ASSLGQVISNQPQH
j_call: TRBJ1-5
cdr3_length: 14
v_call: TRBV5-5

cdr3_aa: ASSFGGTVDNEQF
j_call: TRBJ2-1
cdr3_length: 13
v_call: TRBV5-5

cdr3_aa: ASSPGDRGLPYEQY
j_call: .
cdr3_length: 14
v_call: TRBV19

cdr3_aa: ASSSSRLPQETQY
j_call: TRBJ2-5
cdr3_length: 13
v_call: TRBV27

cdr3_aa: ASSPIAGGTLGTDTQY
j_call: TRBJ2-3
cdr3_length: 16
v_call: TRBV7-2

cdr3_aa: ASSPHDSPLYNEQF
j_call: TRBJ2-1
cdr3_length: 14
v_call: TRBV14